These 13 T cell receptor beta chains came from one sample sequenced in a study of T cell responses to AZD1222 COVID-19 vaccine. Libraries were prepared by immunoSEQ multiplex PCR; TCRdb keeps only in-frame clonotypes and omits some of them. This table has about 150,000 clones, about 92% appearing once. The sequencing here drew on peripheral blood, taken on day 0 of AZD1222 vaccination. The receptors here all came from an adult in good health.

The chain has TRBV27 and TRBJ2-5; 9 bases are a match to TRBD1. V shed 5 bases and J 0 bases; nucleotides not matched to a gene: 10. The CDR3 length is 17 residues. Germline CDR1 MNHEY, CDR2 SMNVEV (reference sequence). This CDR3 reads CASSSRDRALYQETQYF. The CDR3 DNA sequence: TGTGCCAGCAGTAGCCGGGACAGGGCCTTGTACCAAGAGACCCAGTACTTC.

J is TRBJ1-5 and V is TRBV9; the D is unclear. The CDR3 covers 14 residues. Between the trimmed V and J ends, which lost 0 bases and 2 bases, there was a span of 6 bases. Germline CDR1 reads SGDLS; CDR2 reads YYNGEE. CDR3 sequence (DNA): TGTGCCAGCAGCGTAGGGGAAGGCAATCAGCCCCAGCATTTT. Translation gives CASSVGEGNQPQHF. Full variable domain (missing parts from reference TRBV9 and TRBJ1-5): DSGVTQTPKHLITATGQRVTLRCSPRSGDLSVYWYQQSLDQGLQFLIQYYNGEERAKGNILERFSAQQFPDLHSELNLSSLELGDSALYFCASSVGEGNQPQHFGDGTRLSIL.

The chain links TRBV9 to TRBJ1-5, with TRBD1 as a possible D gene (5 bases). Germline V CDR1 and CDR2: SGDLS, YYNGEE. The CDR3 length is 15 residues. V shed 0 bases and J shed 2 bases, with 9 bases lying between them. The CDR3 reads CASSVEGARNQPQHF. The CDR3 DNA follows: TGTGCCAGCAGCGTAGAAGGGGCTCGCAATCAGCCCCAGCATTTT.

CDR3 in DNA: TGTGCCAGCAGCCAACCCGGGACTAGCAAATCCTACAATGAGCAGTTCTTC. Its translation is CASSQPGTSKSYNEQFF. The chain recombines TRBV3-1 (or the pseudogene TRBV3-2) with TRBJ2-1, with TRBD2 matching over 9 bases. V gave up 2 bases and J gave up 1 base; unmatched junction bases: 6. This CDR3 comprises 17 residues. From germline, CDR1 is LGHDT and CDR2 YNNKEL (reference sequence).

The chain uses TRBV5-8 and TRBJ2-7; TRBD2 matches 9 bases. The CDR3 length is 15 residues. CDR1 SGHTS and CDR2 YDEGEE come from the germline V gene. J lost 7 bases, V lost 6 bases, and 14 bases had no gene match. The CDR3 loop reads CASTVSGGRAFEQYF. The CDR3 DNA sequence: TGTGCCAGCACAGTGAGTGGCGGGAGGGCCTTTGAGCAGTACTTC.

The CDR3 DNA is TGTGCCAGCAACCCCGCTAGGGGGTCCTACAATGAGCAGTTCTTC. This sequence encodes CASNPARGSYNEQFF. The chain is built from TRBV11-3 and TRBJ2-1, with D tentatively TRBD1 (6 bases). Germline-derived CDR1 and CDR2 are SGHNT and YENEEA. The CDR3 is 15 residues long. Between the trimmed V and J ends, which lost 7 bases and 1 base, there was a span of 14 bases.

V is TRBV7-9 and J is TRBJ1-1, with D possibly being TRBD1 (5 bases). This CDR3 comprises 15 residues. Deletions cut 0 bases from V and 4 bases from J, with 12 bases between. Germline V gives CDR1 SEHNR, CDR2 FQNEAQ (reference sequence). CDR3 DNA: TGTGCCAGCAGCTTAGCGTGGGAGGGGAGCACTGAAGCTTTCTTT. Its translation: CASSLAWEGSTEAFF.

The rearrangement joins TRBV5-6 to TRBJ2-7; D remains unclear. The germline gives CDR1 SGHDT, CDR2 YYEEEE. The CDR3 length is 14 residues. Trimming stripped 2 bases from V and 2 bases from J, with 11 bases between. CDR3 protein: CASSLGLVTYEQYF. The DNA of the CDR3 is TGTGCCAGCAGCTTAGGATTGGTTACCTACGAGCAGTACTTC.

This clone was picked up a small number of times. The chain links TRBV28 to TRBJ1-3, with D uncertain. Germline values: CDR1 MDHEN, CDR2 SYDVKM. V was cut by 8 bases and J by 6 bases, with 11 bases left in between. The CDR3 has 12 residues. CDR3: CASGPDLNTIYF. The CDR3 DNA reads as TGTGCCAGCGGGCCGGACCTAAACACCATATATTTT.

The rearrangement links TRBV18 to TRBJ2-7; D is unclear. Germline CDR1 is KGHSH and CDR2 is LQKENI. The V end lost 2 bases, the J end lost 4 bases, and 9 bases lay between the germline ends. This CDR3 has 13 residues. The CDR3 protein is CASSPGLEYEQYF. The CDR3 DNA sequence: TGTGCCAGCTCACCAGGGTTAGAGTACGAGCAGTACTTC.

The CDR3: CATNTGSGPGELFF. The CDR3 region has the DNA TGTGCCACAAACACAGGGTCGGGTCCCGGGGAGCTGTTTTTT. This chain uses TRBV10-3 with TRBJ2-2, with a tentative D call TRBD1 (6 bases). Deletions cut 10 bases from V and 6 bases from J, with 18 bases between. The germline CDR1 and CDR2 sequences are ENHRY and SYGVKD. This CDR3 is 14 amino acids long.

The V and J genes are TRBV9 and TRBJ1-2, with TRBD1 matching 8 bases. This CDR3 is 15 amino acids long. V lost 0 bases and J lost 4; bases outside the gene matches: 5. The germline V gene encodes CDR1 SGDLS and CDR2 YYNGEE. CDR3: CASSVATGGIYGYTF. The DNA for the CDR3 is TGTGCCAGCAGCGTAGCCACAGGGGGGATCTATGGCTACACCTTC.

The CDR3 bases are TGCAGCGTTGGGAGACAGGGGGCGTATGGCTACACCTTC. Protein sequence: CSVGRQGAYGYTF. The rearrangement links TRBV29-1 to TRBJ1-2, with TRBD1 matching 10 bases. The CDR3 covers 13 residues. V was clipped by 4 bases and J by 5 bases; unmatched bases: 4. In germline, CDR1 is SQVTM, CDR2 ANQGSEA.